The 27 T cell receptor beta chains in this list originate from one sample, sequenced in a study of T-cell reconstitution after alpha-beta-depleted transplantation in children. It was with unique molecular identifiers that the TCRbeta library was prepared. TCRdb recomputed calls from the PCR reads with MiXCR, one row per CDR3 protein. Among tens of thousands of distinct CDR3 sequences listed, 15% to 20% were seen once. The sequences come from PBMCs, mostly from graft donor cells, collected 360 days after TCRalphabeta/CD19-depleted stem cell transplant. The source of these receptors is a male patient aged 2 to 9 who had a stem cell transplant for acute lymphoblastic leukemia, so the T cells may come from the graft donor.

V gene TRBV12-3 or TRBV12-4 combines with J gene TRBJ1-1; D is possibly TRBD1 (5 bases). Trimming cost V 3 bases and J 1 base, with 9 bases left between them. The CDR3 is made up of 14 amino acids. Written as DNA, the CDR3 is TGTGCCAGCAGTTTGGGACGGGGGAACACTGAAGCTTTCTTT. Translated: CASSLGRGNTEAFF.

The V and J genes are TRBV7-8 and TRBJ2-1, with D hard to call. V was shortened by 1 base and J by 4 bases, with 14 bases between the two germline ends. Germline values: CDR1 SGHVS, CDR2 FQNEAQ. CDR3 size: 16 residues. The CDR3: CASSLEGGISYNEQFF. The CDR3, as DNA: TGTGCCAGCAGCTTAGAAGGTGGGATTTCATACAATGAGCAGTTCTTC.

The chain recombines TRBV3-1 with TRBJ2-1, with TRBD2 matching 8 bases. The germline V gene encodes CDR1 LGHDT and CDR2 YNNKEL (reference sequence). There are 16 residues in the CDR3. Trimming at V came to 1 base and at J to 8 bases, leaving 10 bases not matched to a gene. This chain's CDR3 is CASSQGHSGSKDEQFF. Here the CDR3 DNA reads TGTGCCAGCAGCCAAGGCCACAGCGGGAGTAAGGATGAGCAGTTCTTC.

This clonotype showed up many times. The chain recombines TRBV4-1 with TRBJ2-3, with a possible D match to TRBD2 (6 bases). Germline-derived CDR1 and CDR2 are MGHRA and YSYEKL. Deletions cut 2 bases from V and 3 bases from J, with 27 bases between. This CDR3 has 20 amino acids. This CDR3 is CASSQQVGLSAGRRTDTQYF. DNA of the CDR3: TGCGCCAGCAGCCAACAAGTTGGGTTATCGGCGGGACGAAGGACAGATACGCAGTATTTT.

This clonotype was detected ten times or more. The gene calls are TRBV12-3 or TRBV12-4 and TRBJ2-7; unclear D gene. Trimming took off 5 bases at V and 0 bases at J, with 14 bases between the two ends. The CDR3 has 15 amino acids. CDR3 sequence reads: CASSTHTVSSYEQYF. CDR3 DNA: TGTGCCAGCAGTACCCATACAGTTAGCTCCTACGAGCAGTACTTC.

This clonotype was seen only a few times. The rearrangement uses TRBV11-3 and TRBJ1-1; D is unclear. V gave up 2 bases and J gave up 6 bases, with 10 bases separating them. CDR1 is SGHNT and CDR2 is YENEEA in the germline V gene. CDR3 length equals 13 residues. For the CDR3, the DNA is TGTGCCAGCAGCTTATCCACCCCCGCTGAAGCTTTCTTT. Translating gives CASSLSTPAEAFF.

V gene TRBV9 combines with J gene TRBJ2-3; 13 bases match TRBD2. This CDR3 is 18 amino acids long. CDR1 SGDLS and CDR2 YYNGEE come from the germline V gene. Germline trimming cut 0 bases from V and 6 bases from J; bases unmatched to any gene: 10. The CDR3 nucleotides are TGTGCCAGCAGCGTAGCGCTACTAGCGGGAGGGCTTGGGGATACGCAGTATTTT. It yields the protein CASSVALLAGGLGDTQYF.

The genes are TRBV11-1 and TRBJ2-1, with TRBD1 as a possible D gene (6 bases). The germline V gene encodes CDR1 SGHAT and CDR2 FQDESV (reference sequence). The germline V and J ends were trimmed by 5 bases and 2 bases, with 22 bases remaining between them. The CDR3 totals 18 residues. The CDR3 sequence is CASSLGVWTAKAYNEQFF. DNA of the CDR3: TGTGCCAGCAGCCTGGGAGTCTGGACAGCTAAAGCCTACAATGAGCAGTTCTTC.

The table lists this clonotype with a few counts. CDR3: CASSQGLAGFSYNEQFF. The CDR3 DNA reads TGTGCCAGCAGCCAAGGTCTAGCGGGTTTCTCCTACAATGAGCAGTTCTTC. The genes are TRBV14 and TRBJ2-1, with 8 bases that match TRBD2. Germline V gene lookup returns CDR1 SGHDN and CDR2 FVKESK. This CDR3 region has 17 residues. The V segment lost 1 base and the J segment 0 bases; nucleotides outside the gene matches: 5.

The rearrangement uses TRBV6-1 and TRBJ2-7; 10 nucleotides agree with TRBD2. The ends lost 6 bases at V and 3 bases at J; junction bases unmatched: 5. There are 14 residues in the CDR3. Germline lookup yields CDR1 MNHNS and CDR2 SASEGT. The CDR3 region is CASRNLAGDYEQYF. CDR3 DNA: TGTGCCAGCAGGAACCTAGCGGGGGACTACGAGCAGTACTTC.

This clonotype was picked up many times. The chain's CDR3 is CASSFLLAGRSYNEQFF. CDR3 nucleotides: TGCGCCAGCAGCTTTTTACTAGCGGGCCGTTCCTACAATGAGCAGTTCTTC. The V gene is TRBV5-1, the J gene TRBJ2-1; 9 nucleotides match TRBD2. This CDR3 is built from 17 residues. Germline CDR1 reads SGHRS; CDR2 reads YFSETQ. V lost 2 bases, J lost 1 base, and 7 bases stayed unmatched. Drawing the rest from reference TRBV5-1 and TRBJ2-1, the complete variable domain is KAGVTQTPRYLIKTRGQQVTLSCSPISGHRSVSWYQQTPGQGLQFLFEYFSETQRNKGNFPGRFSGRQFSNSRSEMNVSTLELGDSALYLCASSFLLAGRSYNEQFFGPGTRLTVL.

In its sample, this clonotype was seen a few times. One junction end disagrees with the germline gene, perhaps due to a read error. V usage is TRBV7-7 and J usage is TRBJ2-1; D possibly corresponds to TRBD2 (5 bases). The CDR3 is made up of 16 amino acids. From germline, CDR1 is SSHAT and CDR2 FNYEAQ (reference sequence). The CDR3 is CASSLAPSYSYNEQFF. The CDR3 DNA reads TGTGCTAGCAGCTTAGCCCCTAGCTACTCCTACAATGAGCAGTTCTTC.

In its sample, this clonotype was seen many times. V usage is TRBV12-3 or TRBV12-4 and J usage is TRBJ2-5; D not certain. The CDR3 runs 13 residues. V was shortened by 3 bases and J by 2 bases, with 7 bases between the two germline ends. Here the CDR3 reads CASSLTEQETQYF. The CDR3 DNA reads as TGTGCCAGCAGTTTGACGGAGCAAGAGACCCAGTACTTC.

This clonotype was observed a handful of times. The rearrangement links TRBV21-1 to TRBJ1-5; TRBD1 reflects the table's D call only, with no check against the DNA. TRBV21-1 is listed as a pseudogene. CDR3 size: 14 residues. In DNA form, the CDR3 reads TGTGCCAGCAGCGCGGGGACAGCCAATCAGCCCCAGCATTTT. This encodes CASSAGTANQPQHF.

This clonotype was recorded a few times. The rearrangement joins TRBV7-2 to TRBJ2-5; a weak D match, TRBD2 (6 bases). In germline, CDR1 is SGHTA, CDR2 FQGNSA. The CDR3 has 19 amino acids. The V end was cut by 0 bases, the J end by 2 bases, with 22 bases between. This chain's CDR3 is CASSLAARKGTLPQETQYF. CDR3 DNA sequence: TGTGCCAGCAGCTTAGCGGCACGCAAGGGGACTTTACCTCAAGAGACCCAGTACTTC.

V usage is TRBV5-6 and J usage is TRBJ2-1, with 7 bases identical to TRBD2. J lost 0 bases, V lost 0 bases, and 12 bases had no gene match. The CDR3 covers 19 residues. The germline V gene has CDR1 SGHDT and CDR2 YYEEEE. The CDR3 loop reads CASSLAASGGGSSYNEQFF. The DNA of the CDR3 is TGTGCCAGCAGCTTGGCGGCTAGCGGAGGAGGTTCCTCCTACAATGAGCAGTTCTTC.

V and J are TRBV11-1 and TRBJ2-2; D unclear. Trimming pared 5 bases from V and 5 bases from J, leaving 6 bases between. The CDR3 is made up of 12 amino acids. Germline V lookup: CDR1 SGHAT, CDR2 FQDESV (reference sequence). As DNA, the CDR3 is TGTGCCAGCAGCGGGGTTACCGGGGAGCTGTTTTTT. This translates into CASSGVTGELFF.

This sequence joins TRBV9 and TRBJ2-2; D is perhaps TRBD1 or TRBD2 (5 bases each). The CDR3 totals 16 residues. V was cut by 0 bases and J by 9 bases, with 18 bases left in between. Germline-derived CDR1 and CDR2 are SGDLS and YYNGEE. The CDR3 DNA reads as TGTGCCAGCAGCGTAGACGGTTCGGGCTGGGGGAGGGAGCTGTTTTTT. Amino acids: CASSVDGSGWGRELFF.

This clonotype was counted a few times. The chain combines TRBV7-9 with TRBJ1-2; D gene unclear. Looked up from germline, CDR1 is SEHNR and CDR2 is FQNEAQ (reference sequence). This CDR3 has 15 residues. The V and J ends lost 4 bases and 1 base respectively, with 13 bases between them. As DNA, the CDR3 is TGTGCCAGCAGCTCCCAAGGGCGCCTTAACTATGGCTACACCTTC. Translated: CASSSQGRLNYGYTF.

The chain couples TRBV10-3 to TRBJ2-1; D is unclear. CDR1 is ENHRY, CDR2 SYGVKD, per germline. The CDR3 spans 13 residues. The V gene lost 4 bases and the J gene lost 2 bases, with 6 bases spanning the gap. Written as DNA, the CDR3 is TGTGCCATCAGTGTCGCAGCCTACAATGAGCAGTTCTTC. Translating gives CAISVAAYNEQFF.

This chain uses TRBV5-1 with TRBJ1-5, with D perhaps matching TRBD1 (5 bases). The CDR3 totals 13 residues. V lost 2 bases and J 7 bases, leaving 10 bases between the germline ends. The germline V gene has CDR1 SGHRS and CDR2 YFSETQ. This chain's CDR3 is CASSFQGGQPQHF. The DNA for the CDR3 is TGCGCCAGCAGCTTCCAGGGTGGACAGCCCCAGCATTTT.

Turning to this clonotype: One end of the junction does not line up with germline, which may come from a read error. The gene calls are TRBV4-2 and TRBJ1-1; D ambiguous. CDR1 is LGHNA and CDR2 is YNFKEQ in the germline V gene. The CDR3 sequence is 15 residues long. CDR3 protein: CASSQDSVMNSEAFF. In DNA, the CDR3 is TGTGCCAGCAGCCAAGATTCAGTCATGAACAGTGAAGCTTTCTTT.

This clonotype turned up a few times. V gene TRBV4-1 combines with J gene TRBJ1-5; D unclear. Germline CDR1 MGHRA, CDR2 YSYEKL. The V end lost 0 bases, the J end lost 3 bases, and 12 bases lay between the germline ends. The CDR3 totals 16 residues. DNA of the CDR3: TGCGCCAGCAGCCAAGATCGCTCGGATATCAATCAGCCCCAGCATTTT. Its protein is CASSQDRSDINQPQHF.

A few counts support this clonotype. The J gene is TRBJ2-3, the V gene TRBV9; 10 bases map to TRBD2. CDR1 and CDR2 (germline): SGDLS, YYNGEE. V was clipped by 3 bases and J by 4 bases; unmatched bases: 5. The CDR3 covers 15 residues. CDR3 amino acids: CASSERTSGADTQYF. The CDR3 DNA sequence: TGTGCCAGCAGCGAACGGACTAGCGGCGCAGATACGCAGTATTTT.

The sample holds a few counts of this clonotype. Here the CDR3 DNA reads TGTGCCAGCAGCCCCTTCGGCGGGAGGTCCTACAATGAGCAGTTCTTC. Translation: CASSPFGGRSYNEQFF. This chain joins TRBV11-2 and TRBJ2-1; TRBD2 matches 8 bases. The CDR3 extends over 16 amino acids. V was pared by 5 bases and J by 1 base, with 7 bases of the junction left unmatched. Looked up from germline, CDR1 is SGHAT and CDR2 is FQNNGV.

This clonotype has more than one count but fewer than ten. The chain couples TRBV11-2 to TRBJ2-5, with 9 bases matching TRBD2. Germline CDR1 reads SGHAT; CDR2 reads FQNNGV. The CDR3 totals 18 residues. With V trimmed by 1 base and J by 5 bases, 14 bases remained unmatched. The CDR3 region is CASSLGRLAGTRSETQYF. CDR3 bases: TGTGCCAGCAGCTTAGGTCGGCTAGCGGGAACCAGATCGGAGACCCAGTACTTC.

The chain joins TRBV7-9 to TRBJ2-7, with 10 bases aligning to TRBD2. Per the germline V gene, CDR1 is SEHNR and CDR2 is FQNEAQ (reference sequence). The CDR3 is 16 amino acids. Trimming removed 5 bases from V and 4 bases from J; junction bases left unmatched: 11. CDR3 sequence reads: CASSPSGGLATYEQYF. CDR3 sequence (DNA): TGTGCCAGCAGCCCTTCAGGGGGACTAGCGACTTACGAGCAGTACTTC.